This TCR beta chain was recorded in a study of shared clonotypes between healthy human individuals (dated by TCRdb to 2018 to 2021). General notes on the study: A few men and a couple of women, aged 18 to 49 years, made up the cohort. Blood TCR repertoires of a handful of healthy adults were deeply sequenced to estimate repertoire size and the extent of clonotype sharing between individuals. For each donor, CD4 naive and CD4 memory were each run on three plates, CD8 naive on two plates, and CD8 memory on one plate. Each donor's leukapheresis produced roughly between roughly 0.9 and 8.9 billion PBMCs. Libraries were prepared and TCR repertoires were sequenced by different laboratories using diverse techniques, in order to increase sequencing depth and limit assay-specific biases. Broad study findings and their caveats: Because the study included a small number of donors, the genetic and exposure-history diversity represented was limited. Pairwise subsampling indicated that sequencing depth was expected to affect the degree of clonotype sharing among donors. Higher generation probabilities were observed for clonotypes shared by all four sorted-subset donors than for non-shared clonotypes. Sampling was restricted to blood, and TCR repertoires in tissue are likely to differ from TCR repertoires in blood. When several donors were compared, the shared fraction of clonotypes was approximately 5% for naive CD4, 3.5% to 4% for naive CD8, more than 2% for memory CD4, and around 0.4% for memory CD8. Estimated clonotype richness was generally larger for naive than for memory subsets. Rarefaction of sorted-subset datasets indicated incomplete sequencing despite the large sequencing depth.

Comment on this clone: The antigen this receptor binds is unknown. The input lacks base qualities; no much larger clone sits a single base away.

CD8 naive samples consisted of CD45RO-negative cells that were positively selected for CCR7, yielding a CD45RA+CCR7+ population without TemRA cells. The donors were healthy, HIV-negative adults who had no recently reported acute infections or vaccinations. Every donor was a Caucasian adult living in Nashville, Tennessee, USA. Blood was obtained by leukapheresis, after which PBMCs were separated by Ficoll-Histopaque density gradient centrifugation and cryopreserved in liquid nitrogen vapor phase. Analytical flow cytometry was used to check the purity and quantity of every magnetically sorted T cell population. Each sorted fraction had its genomic DNA isolated and then quantified by UV absorbance on a Nanodrop 2000c. From its cysteine to its phenylalanine, the CDR3 spans 16 amino acids. Only the CDR3 DNA stays, 48 bases, in frame from base 1. As encoded in the germline V gene, CDR1 is SGHAT while CDR2 is FQNNGV. Unmatched junction bases come to 12, with V trimmed by 5 bases and J by 6 bases.

Using the deep immunoSEQ assay, multiplex PCR amplified TCR CDR3 regions from genomic DNA. Extracted genomic DNA from each cell subset was distributed evenly across all wells of several immunoSEQ 96-well plates, and each plate was treated as a replicate. Each replicate PCR for sorted subsets received around 210 ng genomic DNA, equal to around 32,000 T cell genomes. Purified libraries were quantified with a Qubit 3.0 fluorometer, sized on a Bioanalyzer 2100, and re-quantified with the KAPA Library Quantification kit. Every immunoSEQ 96-well plate was sequenced on a dedicated single-read 150-cycle Illumina NextSeq 550 flow cell. The study's own analysis went as follows. Because only junctional sequences without quality scores were contained in the immunoSEQ output, filtering matching that applied to full-length reads could not be performed. Sequences were annotated with PyIR, a Python wrapper for IgBLAST v1.9, and V/J genes and CDR3 were assigned using IMGT germline references. Reads were removed for weak V/J assignments (E-value above 1e-6), missing CDR3, stop codons, out-of-frame junctions, or ambiguous translated residues. A V3J clonotype was defined by an identical inferred V gene, J gene, and CDR3 amino acid sequence. To compute the percentage overlap between repertoires, the number of shared unique clonotypes was divided by the size of the smaller repertoire. RTK rarefaction, the Chao1 estimator, and Recon v2.1 estimates of unobserved clonotypes were used to assess repertoire richness. OLGA was used to compute generation probabilities for all TCRbeta clonotypes that the gDNA method yielded from four donors. TCRdb limited this immuneACCESS table to in-frame rearrangements with V and J called. A share of clones is missing; checked studies link under half to unresolved V genes, and the rest is unexplained. The V and J calls and the clone size are those of that table, but D and trimming were determined from the DNA. Within this sample are approximately 720,000 clones, with under 95% of them counted one time only. The ten top clones hold roughly 22% of the sample.

The rearranged segments are TRBV11-2 and TRBJ2-1; 8 central nucleotides agree with TRBD2. Sequencing used naive CD8+ T cells sorted from blood. The intended sense of this specimen's cell subset or site label: CD45RA+CCR7+. This receptor was taken from a man between 25 and 39 years old in good health. The nucleotides read TGTGCCAGCAGCCCGGGAGGGCAGATAACCTTCAATGAGCAGTTCTTC. Translated, it gives CASSPGGQITFNEQFF.